Reported below is one T cell receptor beta chain. Its specificity is unknown. With random hexamers, roughly 0.45 to 1 ug RNA was reverse transcribed. Multiplex PCR with immunoSEQ amplified the TCR beta CDR3 across 54 Vbeta and 13 Jbeta. TCRdb reprocessed the immunoSEQ multiplex PCR reads with MiXCR, giving one entry per CDR3 protein. The sample lists around 130,000 distinct CDR3 sequences, roughly 94% occurring once. This record belongs to a study of CD8 T cells in Susac syndrome. Across the study: Blood was drawn from Susac syndrome patients while they were therapy-naive, on corticosteroids, or on intravenous immunoglobulin alone.

Overall study results and limits: Susac-specific public clones were found in both the total CD8+ and the CD8+ TEMRA repertoires, with approximately 16 in the former and a few in the latter.

Blood CD8+ and CD4+ T cells underwent high-throughput TCR beta sequencing. The length of the CDR3 is 15 residues. The germline CDR1 and CDR2 sequences are SGDLS and YYNGEE. V was pared by 4 bases and J by 6 bases, with 19 bases between. The chain has TRBV9 and TRBJ1-2; D unclear. The sample comprised CD8+ T cells from PBMCs. The sequence was collected from a human donor with Susac syndrome. CDR3 in DNA: TGTGCCAGCAGCCCTCTATCTATGCCTCCCGATGGCTACACCTTC. Protein product: CASSPLSMPPDGYTF. Based on the CDR3 plus reference TRBV9 and TRBJ1-2, the full variable domain is DSGVTQTPKHLITATGQRVTLRCSPRSGDLSVYWYQQSLDQGLQFLIQYYNGEERAKGNILERFSAQQFPDLHSELNLSSLELGDSALYFCASSPLSMPPDGYTFGSGTRLTVV.